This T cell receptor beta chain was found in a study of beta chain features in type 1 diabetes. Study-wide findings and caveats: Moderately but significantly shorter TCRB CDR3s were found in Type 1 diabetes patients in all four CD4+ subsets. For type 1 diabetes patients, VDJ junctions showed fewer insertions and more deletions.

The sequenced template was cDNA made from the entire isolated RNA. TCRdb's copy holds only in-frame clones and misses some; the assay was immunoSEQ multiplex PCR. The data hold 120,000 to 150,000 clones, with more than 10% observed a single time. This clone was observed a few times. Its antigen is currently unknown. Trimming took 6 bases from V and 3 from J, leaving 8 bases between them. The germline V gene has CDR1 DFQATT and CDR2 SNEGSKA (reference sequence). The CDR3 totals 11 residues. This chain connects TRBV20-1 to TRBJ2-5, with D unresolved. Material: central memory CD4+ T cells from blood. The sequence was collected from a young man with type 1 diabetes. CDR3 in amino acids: CSAVFKETQYF. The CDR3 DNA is TGCAGTGCCGTCTTCAAAGAGACCCAGTACTTC.